The T cell receptor beta chain described here comes from a study of T cell responses to AZD1222 COVID-19 vaccine. The study, taken as a whole, reports: The study found vaccine-associated CD4 TCRs spanning spike, dominant at 160-218 and 743-854.

On this clone itself: The antigen is undetermined.

Clones were read by immunoSEQ multiplex PCR, and TCRdb kept only the in-frame ones, dropping some. The sample carries tens of thousands of clones, roughly nine tenths recorded once. The source is an adult in good health. Sequencing was performed on peripheral blood, taken on day 0 of AZD1222 vaccination.

The CDR3 spells CASSPTEGLEPQHF. CDR3 in DNA: TGTGCCAGCAGCCCAACGGAGGGGTTAGAGCCCCAGCATTTT. This rearrangement joins TRBV3-1 (or the pseudogene TRBV3-2) to TRBJ1-5; tentatively, D is TRBD1 (5 bases). Germline V gene sequence: CDR1 LGHDT, CDR2 YNNKEL (reference sequence). This CDR3 region has 14 residues. V was pared by 4 bases and J by 8 bases, with 15 bases between.